One and the same sample provided the 9 T cell receptor beta chains below, sequenced in a study of blood T cell repertoires in COVID-19. TCRdb's table, derived via immunoSEQ multiplex PCR, lists solely in-frame clones and lacks some. Of about 270,000 clones listed, around 85% are singletons. Sequencing input: peripheral blood. Receptors were obtained from a woman between 45 and 65 years old with active or convalescent COVID-19.

The rearrangement links TRBV7-9 to TRBJ1-3; TRBD1 aligns across 7 bases. The CDR3 consists of 12 residues. Per the germline V gene, CDR1 is SEHNR and CDR2 is FQNEAQ (reference sequence). The trim removed 3 bases at V and 8 bases at J, leaving 1 base unmatched. CDR3 residues: CASSFTGDTIYF. The CDR3 DNA reads TGTGCCAGCAGCTTCACAGGGGACACCATATATTTT.

This chain connects TRBV20-1 to TRBJ2-2; 7 bases agree with TRBD2. The junction had 9 bases not matched to a gene; V was cut back by 3 bases and J by 5 bases. This CDR3 region has 15 residues. Per the germline V gene, CDR1 is DFQATT and CDR2 is SNEGSKA (reference sequence). The CDR3 loop reads CSASRAGDGTGELFF. CDR3 DNA: TGCAGTGCTAGTCGGGCGGGAGACGGGACCGGGGAGCTGTTTTTT.

This chain joins TRBV6-5 and TRBJ1-3; D gene unclear. The CDR3 spans 12 residues. Looked up from germline, CDR1 is MNHEY and CDR2 is SVGAGI. V gave up 5 bases and J gave up 3 bases, with 5 bases separating them. Here the CDR3 DNA reads TGTGCCAGCAGTCTATATGGAAACACCATATATTTT. Translation gives CASSLYGNTIYF.

The chain recombines TRBV28 with TRBJ2-7; 9 positions match TRBD2. This CDR3 has 14 amino acids. From germline, CDR1 is MDHEN and CDR2 SYDVKM. The J segment lost 1 base and the V segment lost 4 bases, leaving 2 bases of the junction unmatched. The CDR3 DNA is TGTGCCAGCAGTTCGACTAGCGGTTCCTACGAGCAGTACTTC. Residues: CASSSTSGSYEQYF.

J is TRBJ1-3 and V is TRBV2, with a possible D match to TRBD1 (6 bases). The V end lost 6 bases, the J end lost 1 base, and 10 bases lay between the germline ends. The CDR3 contains 14 residues. The germline CDR1 and CDR2 sequences are SNHLY and FYNNEI. In nucleotides, the CDR3 is TGTGCCAGCAGCATAACAGGGTCTGGAAACACCATATATTTT. Translation: CASSITGSGNTIYF.

This clone was counted ten times or more. The chain combines TRBV20-1 with TRBJ2-3; 8 nucleotides agree with TRBD2. CDR3 size: 14 residues. From germline, CDR1 is DFQATT and CDR2 SNEGSKA (reference sequence). Trimming at V came to 3 bases and at J to 3 bases, leaving 5 bases not matched to a gene. In nucleotides, the CDR3 is TGCAGTGCTAGTTGGGCGGGAGGTACAGATACGCAGTATTTT. Protein: CSASWAGGTDTQYF.

This rearrangement joins TRBV4-2 to TRBJ2-7, with 11 bases identical to TRBD2. From germline, CDR1 is LGHNA and CDR2 YNFKEQ. V was clipped by 3 bases and J by 4 bases; unmatched bases: 8. The CDR3 totals 16 residues. CDR3 amino acids: CASSQDTSGGLYEQYF. The CDR3, as DNA: TGTGCCAGCAGCCAGGATACTAGCGGGGGCCTATACGAGCAGTACTTC.

The chain joins TRBV15 to TRBJ2-7, with a weak D call TRBD2 (7 bases). The CDR3 has 12 residues. Germline V lookup: CDR1 LNHNV, CDR2 YYDKDF (reference sequence). Trimming pared 5 bases from V and 6 bases from J, leaving 11 bases between. CDR3 protein: CATSGGGREQYF. The CDR3 region has the DNA TGTGCCACCAGCGGGGGGGGGCGCGAGCAGTACTTC.

The chain employs TRBV18 and TRBJ1-4; 7 bases agree with TRBD1. Germline V lookup: CDR1 KGHSH, CDR2 LQKENI. Losses at the gene ends were 2 bases for V and 1 base for J; bases not matched to a gene: 4. The CDR3 is 16 residues long. This CDR3 is CASSPRGGETNEKLFF. The CDR3 nucleotides read TGTGCCAGCTCACCAAGAGGGGGCGAAACTAATGAAAAACTGTTTTTT. Full variable domain (remainder filled in from reference TRBV18 and TRBJ1-4): NAGVMQNPRHLVRRRGQEARLRCSPMKGHSHVYWYRQLPEEGLKFMVYLQKENIIDESGMPKERFSAEFPKEGPSILRIQQVVRGDSAAYFCASSPRGGETNEKLFFGSGTQLSVL.